The 21 T cell receptor beta chains in this list originate from one sample, sequenced in a study of blood T cell repertoires in COVID-19. Sequenced by immunoSEQ multiplex PCR; TCRdb stores in-frame clones only, minus some. In the table there are some 170,000 clones, about 81% of which are singletons. Source material: peripheral blood. These receptor sequences come from a woman in her 70s with acute or convalescent COVID-19.

J is TRBJ2-4 and V is TRBV14, with 8 bases aligning to TRBD2. The CDR3 spans 14 residues. V lost 4 bases and J lost 7; bases outside the gene matches: 6. The germline CDR1 and CDR2 sequences are SGHDN and FVKESK. In DNA form, the CDR3 reads TGTGCCAGCAGCCCCGGAGTAGCGGGGAACATTCAGTACTTC. Encoded protein: CASSPGVAGNIQYF. The full variable domain, with the rest looked up from reference TRBV14 and TRBJ2-4, is EAGVTQFPSHSVIEKGQTVTLRCDPISGHDNLYWYRRVMGKEIKFLLHFVKESKQDESGMPNNRFLAERTGGTYSTLKVQPAELEDSGVYFCASSPGVAGNIQYFGAGTRLSVL.

The rearrangement uses TRBV29-1 and TRBJ1-1; tentative D call: TRBD1 (6 bases). Trimming removed 2 bases at V and 1 base at J, with 11 bases between. Germline CDR1 and CDR2: SQVTM and ANQGSEA. The CDR3 is 14 amino acids. CDR3 protein: CSVELSGQNTEAFF. The CDR3 nucleotides are TGCAGCGTTGAATTGTCGGGACAGAACACTGAAGCTTTCTTT.

This sequence joins TRBV19 and TRBJ1-3; D is possibly TRBD1 (5 bases). Per the germline V gene, CDR1 is LNHDA and CDR2 is SQIVND (reference sequence). V shed 7 bases and J shed 0 bases, with 7 bases lying between them. The CDR3 totals 13 residues. The CDR3: CASKTDSGNTIYF. Written as DNA, the CDR3 is TGTGCCAGTAAGACAGACTCTGGAAACACCATATATTTT.

The chain uses TRBV7-2 and TRBJ1-2; 9 nucleotides align to TRBD1. Per the germline V gene, CDR1 is SGHTA and CDR2 is FQGNSA. Trimming cost V 5 bases and J 1 base; bases outside gene matches: 5. This CDR3 contains 15 residues. CDR3 coding DNA: TGTGCCAGCAGCCCACGGACAGGGGATAACTATGGCTACACCTTC. Translation: CASSPRTGDNYGYTF.

The genes are TRBV6-4 and TRBJ2-3, with a weak D call TRBD1 (6 bases). The CDR3 has 14 residues. V lost 4 bases, J lost 4 bases, and 12 bases lay in between. CDR1 and CDR2 from the germline V gene are MRHNA and SNTAGT. CDR3 DNA sequence: TGTGCCAGCAGTGTTGGGGGCCACGCAGATACGCAGTATTTT. As protein: CASSVGGHADTQYF.

The gene calls are TRBV11-3 and TRBJ2-1; 8 nucleotides agree with TRBD1. This CDR3 is built from 15 residues. V lost 1 base to trimming and J lost 4 bases; unmatched junction nucleotides: 3. CDR1 SGHNT and CDR2 YENEEA come from the germline V gene. This CDR3 reads CASSLGQGFYNEQFF. As DNA, the CDR3 is TGTGCCAGCAGCTTAGGACAGGGGTTTTACAATGAGCAGTTCTTC. Full variable domain (outside the CDR3, taken from reference TRBV11-3 and TRBJ2-1): EAGVVQSPRYKIIEKKQPVAFWCNPISGHNTLYWYLQNLGQGPELLIRYENEEAVDDSQLPKDRFSAERLKGVDSTLKIQPAELGDSAVYLCASSLGQGFYNEQFFGPGTRLTVL.

This rearrangement joins TRBV9 to TRBJ1-1; D not resolved. The CDR3 has 14 residues. CDR1 SGDLS and CDR2 YYNGEE come from the germline V gene. Between the trimmed V and J ends, which lost 4 bases and 1 base, there was a span of 11 bases. In nucleotides, the CDR3 is TGTGCCAGCAGCCCCCTTAGCGAGAACACTGAAGCTTTCTTT. This gives the protein CASSPLSENTEAFF. The full variable domain, in which reference TRBV9 and TRBJ1-1 provide the parts outside the CDR3, is DSGVTQTPKHLITATGQRVTLRCSPRSGDLSVYWYQQSLDQGLQFLIQYYNGEERAKGNILERFSAQQFPDLHSELNLSSLELGDSALYFCASSPLSENTEAFFGQGTRLTVV.

The chain combines TRBV19 with TRBJ1-1; 8 nucleotides line up with TRBD1. Germline loops: CDR1 LNHDA, CDR2 SQIVND (reference sequence). V was clipped by 5 bases and J by 1 base; unmatched bases: 3. The CDR3 is 14 amino acids. The CDR3 nucleotides are TGTGCCAGTAGTGTCGGACAGGGGAACACTGAAGCTTTCTTT. It is translated as CASSVGQGNTEAFF.

Only a few counts were recorded for this clone. The V and J genes are TRBV14 and TRBJ2-7; D possibly corresponds to TRBD2 (5 bases). Trimming cost V 1 base and J 5 bases, with 9 bases left between them. CDR1 is SGHDN and CDR2 is FVKESK in the germline V gene. This CDR3 is 13 amino acids long. CDR3 protein: CASSQGGSHEQYF. CDR3 DNA sequence: TGTGCCAGCAGCCAAGGCGGGTCGCACGAGCAGTACTTC.

This rearrangement joins TRBV5-4 to TRBJ1-6; the match to TRBD1 covers 7 bases. The CDR3 length is 15 residues. Germline CDR1 reads SGHNT; CDR2 reads YYREEE (reference sequence). J lost 10 bases, V lost 0 bases, and 7 bases had no gene match. Here the CDR3 DNA reads TGTGCCAGCAGCTTGGCTGCGACAGGGCGCTCACCCCTCCACTTT. Translation gives CASSLAATGRSPLHF. The full variable domain, its missing parts supplied by reference TRBV5-4 and TRBJ1-6, is ETGVTQSPTHLIKTRGQQVTLRCSSQSGHNTVSWYQQALGQGPQFIFQYYREEENGRGNFPPRFSGLQFPNYSSELNVNALELDDSALYLCASSLAATGRSPLHFGNGTRLTVT.

As regards this clone: One junction end disagrees with the germline gene, perhaps due to a read error. The chain has TRBV7-9 and TRBJ2-5; tentative D call: TRBD2 (6 bases). Germline V lookup: CDR1 SEHNR, CDR2 FQNEAQ (reference sequence). The CDR3 contains 12 residues. The CDR3 loop is CASSLVGRGLDF. The CDR3 DNA reads TGTGCCAGCAGCTTAGTTGGGCGGGGCTTGGACTTC.

V is TRBV5-1 and J is TRBJ2-1; 8 bases map to TRBD2. This CDR3 is built from 14 residues. Germline CDR1 reads SGHRS; CDR2 reads YFSETQ. Unmatched junction bases numbered 5, after V lost 4 bases and J lost 5 bases. The CDR3 DNA is TGCGCCAGCAGCGTCACAGCGGGGGACAATGAGCAGTTCTTC. This encodes CASSVTAGDNEQFF.

This sequence joins TRBV28 and TRBJ2-3; TRBD2 agrees at 15 bases. J gave up 4 bases and V 6 bases, and 8 bases lay outside the gene matches. Germline CDR1 is MDHEN and CDR2 is SYDVKM. This CDR3 contains 17 residues. As DNA, the CDR3 is TGTGCCAGCAGCCAAGGACTAGCGGGAGGGTTGGCAGATACGCAGTATTTT. This translates into CASSQGLAGGLADTQYF.

The V gene is TRBV6-2 or TRBV6-3, the J gene TRBJ1-1; D remains ambiguous. The CDR3 has 13 amino acids. V dropped 2 bases and J dropped 1 base, with 5 bases sitting between them. Germline CDR1 and CDR2: MNHEY and SVGEGT. In nucleotides, the CDR3 is TGTGCCAGCAGTTACGGCAGGAACACTGAAGCTTTCTTT. Translation gives CASSYGRNTEAFF.

V usage is TRBV5-1 and J usage is TRBJ2-3, with D possibly being TRBD2 (6 bases). Germline CDR1 is SGHRS and CDR2 is YFSETQ. CDR3 length: 17 amino acids. V was pared by 0 bases and J by 0 bases, with 14 bases between. The CDR3 DNA reads TGCGCCAGCAGCTTGGGGACTACCTGGTCTAGCACAGATACGCAGTATTTT. This translates into CASSLGTTWSSTDTQYF.

The genes are TRBV6-2 or TRBV6-3 and TRBJ1-2, with 7 bases lining up with TRBD1. This CDR3 contains 14 residues. Germline V lookup: CDR1 MNHEY, CDR2 SVGEGT. Trimming at V came to 4 bases and at J to 5 bases, leaving 7 bases not matched to a gene. In nucleotides, the CDR3 is TGTGCCAGCAGTTCGACAGGGTTCGGGTATGGCTACACCTTC. Amino acid sequence: CASSSTGFGYGYTF.

The chain joins TRBV7-2 to TRBJ2-1, with unresolved D. This CDR3 is built from 16 residues. With 0 bases removed from V and 4 bases from J, the gap between germline ends came to 13 bases. Germline values: CDR1 SGHTA, CDR2 FQGNSA. For the CDR3, the DNA is TGTGCCAGCAGCTTAGCGCGGCTAGGCAATTACAATGAGCAGTTCTTC. Its translation: CASSLARLGNYNEQFF. Supplemented by reference TRBV7-2 and TRBJ2-1, the full variable domain reads GAGVSQSPSNKVTEKGKDVELRCDPISGHTALYWYRQSLGQGLEFLIYFQGNSAPDKSGLPSDRFSAERTGGSVSTLTIQRTQQEDSAVYLCASSLARLGNYNEQFFGPGTRLTVL.

The chain couples TRBV24-1 to TRBJ1-1; possible D gene TRBD1, 5 bases. The CDR3 covers 12 residues. Trimming removed 10 bases from V and 5 bases from J, with 13 bases in between. Germline CDR1 KGHDR, CDR2 SFDVKD. The chain's CDR3 is CATSQGRTEAFF. In DNA form, the CDR3 reads TGTGCCACATCCCAGGGTAGGACTGAAGCTTTCTTT.

The chain joins TRBV6-5 to TRBJ2-3, with D tentatively TRBD1 (6 bases). The germline gives CDR1 MNHEY, CDR2 SVGAGI. The CDR3 is 13 residues long. V lost 7 bases and J lost 3, with 11 bases in between. The CDR3 sequence is CASTRRGTDTQYF. The CDR3 coding sequence is TGTGCCAGCACCCGAAGGGGGACAGATACGCAGTATTTT.

The V and J genes are TRBV30 and TRBJ2-3; D unresolved. CDR3 length: 15 residues. Germline V gene sequence: CDR1 GTSNPN, CDR2 SVGIG (reference sequence). The germline V and J ends were trimmed by 3 bases and 3 bases, with 16 bases remaining between them. DNA for the CDR3: TGTGCCTGGAGCATCCTGGGCCTTGGTACAGATACGCAGTATTTT. It yields the protein CAWSILGLGTDTQYF.

V gene TRBV3-1 (or the pseudogene TRBV3-2) combines with J gene TRBJ2-1; TRBD2 agrees at 10 bases. The V gene end was trimmed by 4 bases and the J gene end by 9 bases; junction bases not matched to a gene: 12. Germline assignment: CDR1 LGHDT and CDR2 YNNKEL (reference sequence). This CDR3 has 16 amino acids. CDR3 in DNA: TGTGCCAGCAGCCGGATCTCTAGCGGGAGCTTCAGTGAGCAGTTCTTC. It encodes CASSRISSGSFSEQFF.